This T cell receptor beta chain originates from a study of T-cell memory formation after mild COVID-19. Of note for this clonotype: The antigen is unknown.

Whole-study results and caveats: Shrinking CD4+ clones were chiefly CM and EM; CD8+ ones were chiefly EMRA.

TCRdb ran MiXCR on the 5' RACE reads and lists one entry per CDR3 protein. The sample has roughly 13,000 distinct CDR3 sequences; around 13% are singletons. This CDR3 is 14 amino acids long. V lost 5 bases, J lost 3 bases, and 11 bases lay in between. Per the germline V gene, CDR1 is SEHNR and CDR2 is FQNEAQ (reference sequence). This receptor was taken from a man between 18 and 35 years old who had mild COVID-19 (a few samples of this study predate the infection). Cell type and time point are not known. The chain carries TRBV7-9 and TRBJ2-1; D is uncertain. Material for sequencing was PBMCs or a T cell subset sorted from them (not recorded which). CDR3 sequence: CASSAPIGYNEQFF. In DNA, the CDR3 is TGTGCCAGCAGCGCCCCAATCGGCTACAATGAGCAGTTCTTC.